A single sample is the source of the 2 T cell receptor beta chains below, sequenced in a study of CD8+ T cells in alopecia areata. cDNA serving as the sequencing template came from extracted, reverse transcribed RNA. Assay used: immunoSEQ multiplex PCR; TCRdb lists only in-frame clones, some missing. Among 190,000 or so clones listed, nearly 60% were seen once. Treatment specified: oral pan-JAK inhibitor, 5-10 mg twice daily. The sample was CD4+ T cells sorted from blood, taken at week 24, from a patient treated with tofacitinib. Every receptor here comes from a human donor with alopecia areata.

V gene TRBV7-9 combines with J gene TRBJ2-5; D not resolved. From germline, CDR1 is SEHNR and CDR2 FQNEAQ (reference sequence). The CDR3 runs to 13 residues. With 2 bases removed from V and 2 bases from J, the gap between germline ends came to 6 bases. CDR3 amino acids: CASSLFGQETQYF. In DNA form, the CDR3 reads TGTGCCAGCAGCTTATTTGGTCAAGAGACCCAGTACTTC.

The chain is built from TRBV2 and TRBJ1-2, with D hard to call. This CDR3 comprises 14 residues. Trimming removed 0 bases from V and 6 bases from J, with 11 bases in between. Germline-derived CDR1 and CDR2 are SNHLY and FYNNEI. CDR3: CASSEARGDDGYTF. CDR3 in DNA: TGTGCCAGCAGTGAAGCGCGTGGGGATGATGGCTACACCTTC.